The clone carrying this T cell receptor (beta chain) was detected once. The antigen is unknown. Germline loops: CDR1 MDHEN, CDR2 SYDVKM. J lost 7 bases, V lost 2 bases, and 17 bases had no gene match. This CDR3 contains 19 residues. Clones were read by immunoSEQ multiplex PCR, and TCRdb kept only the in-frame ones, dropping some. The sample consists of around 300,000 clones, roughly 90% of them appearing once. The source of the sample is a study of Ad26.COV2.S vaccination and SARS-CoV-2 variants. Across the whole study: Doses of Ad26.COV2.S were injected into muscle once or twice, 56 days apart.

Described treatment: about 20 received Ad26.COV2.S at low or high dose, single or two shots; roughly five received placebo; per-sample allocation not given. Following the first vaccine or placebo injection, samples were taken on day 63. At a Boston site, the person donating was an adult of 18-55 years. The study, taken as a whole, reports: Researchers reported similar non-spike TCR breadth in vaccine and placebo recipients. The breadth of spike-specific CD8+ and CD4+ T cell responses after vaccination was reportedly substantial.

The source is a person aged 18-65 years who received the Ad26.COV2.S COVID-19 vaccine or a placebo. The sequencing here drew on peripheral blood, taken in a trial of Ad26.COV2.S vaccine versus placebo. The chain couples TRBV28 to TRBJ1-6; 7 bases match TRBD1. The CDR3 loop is CASSLRPFRQGQVNSPLHF. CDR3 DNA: TGTGCCAGCAGTTTACGGCCGTTTCGACAGGGTCAGGTCAATTCACCCCTCCACTTT.